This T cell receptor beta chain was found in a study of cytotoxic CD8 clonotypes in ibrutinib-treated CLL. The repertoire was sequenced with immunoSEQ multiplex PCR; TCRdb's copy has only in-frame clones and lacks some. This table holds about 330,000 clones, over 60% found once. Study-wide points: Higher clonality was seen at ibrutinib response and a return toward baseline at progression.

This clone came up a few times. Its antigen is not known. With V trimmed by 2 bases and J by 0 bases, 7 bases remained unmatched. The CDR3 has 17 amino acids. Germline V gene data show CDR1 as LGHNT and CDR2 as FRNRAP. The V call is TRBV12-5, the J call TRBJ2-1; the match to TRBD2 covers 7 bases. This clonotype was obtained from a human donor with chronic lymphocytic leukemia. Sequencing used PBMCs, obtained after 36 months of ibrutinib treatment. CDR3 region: CASGLPPGEGSYNEQFF. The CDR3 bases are TGTGCTAGTGGTTTGCCGCCCGGGGAGGGCTCCTACAATGAGCAGTTCTTC.